This TCR beta chain came from a study of blood T cell repertoires in COVID-19. Study background: Whether acute or convalescent, the COVID-19 samples came from the United States, Italy and Spain. PBMCs, B-cell-depleted T cells, or T cells were the source of the cDNA or gDNA that made up the material.

In the authors' workflow: Amplification of reference gene primers was used by the study to estimate nucleated cell counts. Assay used: immunoSEQ multiplex PCR; TCRdb lists only in-frame clones, some missing. That table supplies the V and J calls and clone size; D and trimming were determined from the DNA. The table has some 160,000 clones, about four fifths seen once. This TCR was recovered from an elderly woman with acute or convalescent COVID-19. Material: peripheral blood.

CDR3 protein: CASSPGTAFYNEQFF. CDR3 in DNA: TGTGCCAGCAGTCCAGGGACAGCCTTTTACAATGAGCAGTTCTTC. This chain connects TRBV27 to TRBJ2-1; 7 bases align to TRBD1. The CDR3 runs 15 residues. Trimming removed 5 bases from V and 4 bases from J; junction bases left unmatched: 8. CDR1 and CDR2 from the germline V gene are MNHEY and SMNVEV (reference sequence).